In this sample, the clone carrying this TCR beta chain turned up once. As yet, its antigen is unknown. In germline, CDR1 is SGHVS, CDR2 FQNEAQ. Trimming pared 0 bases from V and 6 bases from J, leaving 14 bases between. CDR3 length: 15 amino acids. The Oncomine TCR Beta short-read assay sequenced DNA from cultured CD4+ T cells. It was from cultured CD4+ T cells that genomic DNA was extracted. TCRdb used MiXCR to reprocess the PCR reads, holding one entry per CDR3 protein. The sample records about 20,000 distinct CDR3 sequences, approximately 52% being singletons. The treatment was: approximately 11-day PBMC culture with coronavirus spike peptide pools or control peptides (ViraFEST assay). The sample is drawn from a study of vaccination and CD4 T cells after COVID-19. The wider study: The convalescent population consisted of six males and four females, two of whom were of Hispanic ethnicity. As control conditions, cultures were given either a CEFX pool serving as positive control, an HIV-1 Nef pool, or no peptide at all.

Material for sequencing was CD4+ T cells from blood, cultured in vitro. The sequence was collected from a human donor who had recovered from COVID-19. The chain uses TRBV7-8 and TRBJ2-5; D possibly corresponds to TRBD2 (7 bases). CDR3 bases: TGTGCCAGCAGCTTAGCGGGGGGGCGAGGAAAGACCCAGTACTTC. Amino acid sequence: CASSLAGGRGKTQYF.